Listed here are 16 T cell receptor beta chains from one sample, sequenced in a study of blood T cell repertoires in COVID-19. The protocol was immunoSEQ multiplex PCR, while the TCRdb copy is restricted to in-frame clones and leaves out a portion. The top ten hold approximately 10% of the sample, which has about 160,000 clones, around nine tenths seen once. The sample was peripheral blood. The source of these receptors is a woman in her seventies with COVID-19, enrolled during active disease.

The rearrangement uses TRBV7-2 and TRBJ1-1; a possible D gene is TRBD1 (5 bases). This CDR3 contains 14 residues. The germline V gene has CDR1 SGHTA and CDR2 FQGNSA. The V and J ends lost 3 bases and 5 bases respectively, with 13 bases between them. The CDR3, as DNA: TGTGCCAGCAGCTTCGGGGGTGCCGAGACTGAAGCTTTCTTT. Amino acids: CASSFGGAETEAFF.

V is TRBV2 and J is TRBJ1-1, with 8 bases matching TRBD1. V shed 7 bases and J 4 bases; nucleotides not matched to a gene: 2. This CDR3 region has 12 residues. CDR1 and CDR2 from the germline V gene are SNHLY and FYNNEI. CDR3 amino acids: CASTTGGTEAFF. The CDR3 DNA is TGTGCCAGCACTACAGGGGGCACTGAAGCTTTCTTT.

Remarks on this clone: Its ends do not fully match the called genes, so a read error is possible. The chain employs TRBV24-1 and TRBJ1-1, with TRBD1 identical over 9 bases. This CDR3 spans 15 amino acids. Germline V gene lookup returns CDR1 KGHDR and CDR2 SFDVKD. The CDR3 sequence: CATSDPGTGKAEVFF. The CDR3 DNA reads as TGTGCCACCAGTGATCCTGGGACAGGGAAAGCTGAAGTTTTCTTT.

This clone was counted once. The chain couples TRBV19 to TRBJ2-3; 11 bases map to TRBD2. The CDR3 contains 15 residues. Germline-derived CDR1 and CDR2 are LNHDA and SQIVND (reference sequence). Losses at the gene ends were 6 bases for V and 2 bases for J; bases not matched to a gene: 4. Here the CDR3 reads CASRFSGGATDTQYF. CDR3 sequence (DNA): TGTGCCAGTAGATTTAGCGGGGGGGCCACAGATACGCAGTATTTT.

The chain combines TRBV19 with TRBJ1-2, with 7 bases aligning to TRBD1. Germline CDR1 and CDR2: LNHDA and SQIVND (reference sequence). The J segment lost 7 bases and the V segment lost 5 bases, leaving 7 bases of the junction unmatched. The CDR3 is made up of 13 amino acids. The CDR3 here is CASSEGGTFGYTF. Here the CDR3 DNA reads TGTGCCAGTAGTGAAGGGGGCACATTTGGCTACACCTTC.

This clone was counted a single time. The chain joins TRBV6-5 to TRBJ2-5; 10 bases are shared with TRBD2. Trimming removed 2 bases from V and 3 bases from J; junction bases left unmatched: 3. From germline, CDR1 is MNHEY and CDR2 SVGAGI. The CDR3 length is 15 residues. CDR3 residues: CASSYASGGEETQYF. The CDR3 bases are TGTGCCAGCAGTTACGCTAGCGGGGGAGAAGAGACCCAGTACTTC.

This clone was observed a few times. The rearrangement uses TRBV27 and TRBJ2-2; 8 nucleotides match TRBD2. After removal of 6 bases from V and 7 bases from J, the junction contained 10 bases not matched to a gene. This CDR3 contains 15 residues. CDR1 and CDR2 (germline): MNHEY, SMNVEV (reference sequence). The CDR3 nucleotides are TGTGCCAGCAGGAAGGGACTAGAAATTTTCGGGGAGCTGTTTTTT. Residues: CASRKGLEIFGELFF.

This clone was recorded a few times. This chain uses TRBV11-2 with TRBJ2-5, with D possibly being TRBD2 (6 bases). The CDR3 is 16 residues long. V was cut by 3 bases and J by 0 bases, with 14 bases left in between. The germline V gene encodes CDR1 SGHAT and CDR2 FQNNGV. CDR3 nucleotides: TGTGCCAGCAGCTTCAGCCTAGCGAGGTACCAAGAGACCCAGTACTTC. As protein: CASSFSLARYQETQYF.

This chain connects TRBV16 to TRBJ2-7; possibly TRBD1 for D (6 bases). Germline loops: CDR1 KGHSY, CDR2 FQNENV. The CDR3 contains 13 residues. Trimming stripped 5 bases from V and 6 bases from J, with 14 bases between. The CDR3 loop is CASSSTGWAEQYF. The CDR3 region has the DNA TGTGCCAGCAGCTCCACAGGGTGGGCCGAGCAGTACTTC. Full variable domain (missing parts from reference TRBV16 and TRBJ2-7): GEEVAQTPKHLVRGEGQKAKLYCAPIKGHSYVFWYQQVLKNEFKFLISFQNENVFDETGMPKERFSAKCLPNSPCSLEIQATKLEDSAVYFCASSSTGWAEQYFGPGTRLTVT.

The V gene is TRBV5-1, the J gene TRBJ2-5, with 8 bases lining up with TRBD2. This CDR3 comprises 15 residues. V was clipped by 4 bases and J by 3 bases; unmatched bases: 8. Germline-derived CDR1 and CDR2 are SGHRS and YFSETQ. As DNA, the CDR3 is TGCGCCAGCAGCAGGGACGGGGGGGCCGAAGAGACCCAGTACTTC. It encodes CASSRDGGAEETQYF.

This clone was seen once. This chain links TRBV28 with TRBJ2-7; possibly TRBD1 for D (6 bases). Between the trimmed V and J ends, which lost 7 bases and 0 bases, there was a span of 13 bases. This CDR3 is 14 amino acids long. The V gene's germline CDR1 is MDHEN and CDR2 SYDVKM. The chain's CDR3 is CASIQEGVSYEQYF. The CDR3 coding sequence is TGTGCCAGCATACAAGAGGGGGTCTCCTACGAGCAGTACTTC.

The chain uses TRBV28 and TRBJ1-5, with a possible D match to TRBD1 (5 bases). The germline CDR1 and CDR2 sequences are MDHEN and SYDVKM. The CDR3 extends over 12 amino acids. The V gene lost 4 bases and the J gene lost 4 bases, with 5 bases spanning the gap. This CDR3 is CASSSGNQPQHF. CDR3 in DNA: TGTGCCAGCAGTTCAGGGAATCAGCCCCAGCATTTT.

The V and J genes are TRBV5-1 and TRBJ1-6, with TRBD1 matching 7 bases. The CDR3 has 16 residues. With V trimmed by 4 bases and J by 7 bases, 11 bases remained unmatched. Germline CDR1 and CDR2: SGHRS and YFSETQ. CDR3 sequence: CASSGYRGGLNSPLHF. CDR3 nucleotides: TGCGCCAGCAGCGGATACAGGGGAGGATTAAATTCACCCCTCCACTTT.

The chain has TRBV9 and TRBJ1-2; D gene unclear. Germline loops: CDR1 SGDLS, CDR2 YYNGEE. Trimming left V 0 bases short and J 4 bases short, with 4 bases between. The CDR3 has 12 residues. CDR3 nucleotides: TGTGCCAGCAGCGTAGATAGCTATGGCTACACCTTC. Its translation is CASSVDSYGYTF.

This clone showed up just a few times. The V call is TRBV3-1 (or the pseudogene TRBV3-2), the J call TRBJ1-4; D is unclear. The V gene's germline CDR1 is LGHDT and CDR2 YNNKEL (reference sequence). V was pared by 4 bases and J by 0 bases, with 6 bases between. This CDR3 region has 14 residues. CDR3 in amino acids: CASSRDTTNEKLFF. The CDR3 bases are TGTGCCAGCAGCCGAGATACAACTAATGAAAAACTGTTTTTT.

This clone was counted a single time. J is TRBJ2-3 and V is TRBV3-1 (or the pseudogene TRBV3-2); D uncertain. The CDR3 is 15 amino acids. Germline assignment: CDR1 LGHDT and CDR2 YNNKEL (reference sequence). V was shortened by 2 bases and J by 0 bases, with 9 bases between the two germline ends. The CDR3: CASSQWRQSTDTQYF. The DNA for the CDR3 is TGTGCCAGCAGCCAATGGCGACAAAGCACAGATACGCAGTATTTT.